The rows below give T cell receptor beta chains drawn from one sample of a study of human T cells and chemical hapten exposure. TCRdb re-called the RACE reads with MiXCR, one entry per CDR3 protein. The table has nearly 110,000 distinct CDR3 sequences, less than 15% seen once. Material: whole blood, obtained in connection with sensitization to the hapten diphenylcyclopropenone (DPC). The receptors stem from a woman aged 50 to 60 with alopecia areata. Some clones in this sample may be carry-over from other donors' samples. The CDR3 runs from the conserved cysteine through the conserved F or W. The D gene is left open where the match is weak. Clone size is shown for a subset of rows, as once, few, many or a class of expanded clone.

TRBJ1-4	many	NA	TRBV6-5	CATKDQGWDEKLFF	TGTGCCACCAAAGATCAGGGGTGGGATGAAAAACTGTTTTTT
TRBJ1-3	few	NA	TRBV18	CASSPREKPGNTIYF	TGTGCCAGCTCACCAAGGGAGAAGCCTGGAAACACCATATATTTT
TRBJ1-2	many	NA	TRBV28	CASSLANYGYTF	TGTGCCAGCAGTTTGGCTAACTATGGCTACACCTTC
TRBJ2-1	NA	NA	TRBV28	CASSLKGQQFF	TGTGCCAGCAGTTTAAAGGGCCAGCAGTTCTTC
TRBJ1-1	NA	NA	TRBV5-6	CASSFRSRNTEAFF	TGTGCCAGCAGCTTTAGAAGCCGGAACACTGAAGCTTTCTTT
TRBJ2-5	few	TRBD2	TRBV7-2	CASSLAAASGGKYF	TGTGCCAGCAGCTTAGCGGCGGCTAGCGGGGGCAAGTACTTC
TRBJ2-5	NA	NA	TRBV5-1	CASSVRDVQYF	TGCGCCAGCAGCGTCCGGGACGTACAGTACTTC
TRBJ2-5	NA	NA	TRBV9	CASSVGSLSGETQYF	TGTGCCAGCAGCGTAGGGTCTCTAAGCGGAGAGACCCAGTACTTC
TRBJ1-5	few	NA	TRBV20-1	CSPLGDQPQHF	TGCAGCCCACTGGGAGATCAGCCCCAGCATTTT
TRBJ1-6	NA	NA	TRBV5-1	CASSEGTTVRSPLHF	TGCGCCAGCAGCGAGGGAACCACCGTTAGGTCACCCCTCCACTTT
TRBJ2-7	few	TRBD1	TRBV7-9	CASSPRAQGADEQYF	TGTGCCAGCAGCCCGAGGGCACAGGGGGCGGACGAGCAGTACTTC
TRBJ1-5	few	NA	TRBV6-5	CASSRSNENQPQHF	TGTGCCAGCAGTAGGAGTAATGAAAATCAGCCCCAGCATTTT
TRBJ1-5	NA	TRBD1	TRBV12-3/TRBV12-4	CASSLQGTGANQPQHF	TGTGCCAGCAGTTTACAAGGGACAGGGGCTAATCAGCCCCAGCATTTT
TRBJ2-1	NA	NA	TRBV28	CASRDSGEQFF	TGTGCCAGCAGGGACTCTGGTGAGCAGTTCTTC
TRBJ1-4	few	NA	TRBV7-9	CASSPRTGTTNEKLFF	TGTGCCAGCAGCCCGCGGACTGGAACAACTAATGAAAAACTGTTTTTT
TRBJ2-7	many	NA	TRBV20-1	CSASRDPAYEQYF	TGCAGTGCTAGCCGGGACCCGGCCTACGAGCAGTACTTC
TRBJ2-3	few	TRBD2	TRBV7-2	CASSFRLAGGTDTQYF	TGTGCCAGCAGCTTTCGACTAGCGGGAGGTACAGATACGCAGTATTTT
TRBJ2-7	few	NA	TRBV4-1	CASSQVEGGPYEQYF	TGCGCCAGCAGCCAAGTTGAGGGGGGTCCCTACGAGCAGTACTTC
TRBJ1-1	NA	TRBD1	TRBV28	CASKRTGTYEAFF	TGTGCCAGCAAGAGGACAGGCACATATGAAGCTTTCTTT
TRBJ1-1	NA	NA	TRBV28	CASSSDINTEAFF	TGTGCCAGCAGTTCGGACATTAACACTGAAGCTTTCTTT
TRBJ1-1	few	NA	TRBV4-3	CASSQRTLTEAFF	TGCGCCAGCAGCCAACGGACCCTCACTGAAGCTTTCTTT
TRBJ1-1	few	NA	TRBV9	CASSGGTNSLTEAFF	TGTGCCAGCAGCGGGGGGACTAACAGCCTCACTGAAGCTTTCTTT
TRBJ1-1	NA	NA	TRBV20-1	CSAASGRPTEAFF	TGCAGTGCCGCAAGCGGTCGTCCGACTGAAGCTTTCTTT
TRBJ1-2	NA	NA	TRBV28	CASSLRGAYGYTF	TGTGCCAGCAGTTTAAGAGGAGCCTATGGCTACACCTTC
TRBJ1-1	NA	NA	TRBV28	CASTYGYIGDLTEAFF	TGTGCCAGCACCTACGGATATATAGGGGACCTCACTGAAGCTTTCTTT
TRBJ1-1	few	TRBD1	TRBV7-9	CASSPRTGLGTEAFF	TGTGCCAGCAGCCCAAGGACAGGCTTGGGGACTGAAGCTTTCTTT
TRBJ2-7	NA	NA	TRBV20-1	CSARDTGTPTHYEQYF	TGCAGTGCTAGAGACACCGGGACGCCGACGCACTACGAGCAGTACTTC
TRBJ1-6	many	NA	TRBV28	CASGVPGRGNSPLHF	TGTGCCAGCGGAGTACCGGGGAGGGGTAATTCACCCCTCCACTTT
TRBJ1-6	once	NA	TRBV5-1	CASSYGPDSPLHF	TGCGCCAGCAGCTATGGGCCGGATTCACCCCTCCACTTT
TRBJ1-6	few	NA	TRBV12-3/TRBV12-4	CASSLRPGTQNSPLHF	TGTGCCAGCAGTTTACGCCCCGGGACGCAGAATTCACCCCTCCACTTT
TRBJ2-1	few	NA	TRBV7-9	CASSLFQGHNNEQFF	TGTGCCAGCAGCTTATTCCAGGGCCACAACAATGAGCAGTTCTTC
TRBJ2-4	NA	NA	TRBV7-9	CASSLSASGKNIQYF	TGTGCCAGCAGCTTGTCGGCCTCCGGCAAAAACATTCAGTACTTC
TRBJ2-2	NA	TRBD2	TRBV6-5	CASKLVFGGGADGELFF	TGTGCCAGCAAATTGGTATTCGGCGGGGGGGCCGACGGGGAGCTGTTTTTT
TRBJ1-4	few	TRBD1	TRBV7-8	CASSYRTGRGNEKLFF	TGTGCCAGCAGCTATCGGACAGGGAGGGGAAATGAAAAACTGTTTTTT
TRBJ1-2	NA	TRBD1	TRBV6-2/TRBV6-3	CASSYSGTGPYGYTF	TGTGCCAGCAGTTACTCCGGGACAGGTCCCTATGGCTACACCTTC
TRBJ1-1	NA	NA	TRBV29-1	CSVDFAGSKAFF	TGCAGCGTTGATTTTGCGGGGAGCAAAGCTTTCTTT